The T cell receptor (beta chain) described here comes from a study of identical twins. Study-wide points: Donors were not followed over many years; analysis was cross-sectional.

TCRdb re-analysed the 5' RACE reads in MiXCR, keeping a single row per CDR3 protein. The sample lists about 220,000 distinct CDR3 sequences, around 6.9% seen once, with about 1.8% in the top ten. Looked up from germline, CDR1 is DFQATT and CDR2 is SNEGSKA (reference sequence). Trimming left V 3 bases short and J 7 bases short, with 18 bases between. The CDR3 spans 15 residues. This clonotype has at least ten counts. Antigen: not known. The same sample was also used in a study of yellow fever vaccine responses in identical twins. That report adds: A vaccine T cell response that seemed partly convergent and partly personalized was reported in twins.

This receptor was identified in a woman in her late teens or twenties in good health. Sequenced material: memory (CD45RO+) T cells sorted from blood. This rearrangement joins TRBV20-1 to TRBJ1-4, with a weak D call TRBD1 (5 bases). The CDR3 loop is CSASPPQGLGEKLFF. The CDR3 DNA reads as TGCAGTGCTAGCCCCCCCCAGGGACTGGGTGAAAAACTGTTTTTT.